The 25 T cell receptor beta chains presented below share a single source sample, sequenced in a study of CD8+ T cells in alopecia areata. Treatment described: oral pan-JAK inhibitor, 5-10 mg twice daily. Extracted RNA was reverse transcribed into cDNA, the sequencing template. Produced via immunoSEQ multiplex PCR; TCRdb's table is partial and in-frame only. The sample consists of some 150,000 clones, around 86% of them appearing once. Sequencing was performed on CD8+ T cells sorted from blood, taken at week 4, from a patient treated with tofacitinib. The receptors come from a human donor with alopecia areata.

The chain has TRBV13 and TRBJ2-7; D remains ambiguous. Germline CDR1 and CDR2: PRHDT and FYEKMQ (reference sequence). V gave up 0 bases and J gave up 1 base, with 7 bases separating them. The CDR3 covers 14 residues. As DNA, the CDR3 is TGTGCCAGCAGCTTAGGTACGGAGTCCTACGAGCAGTACTTC. Its translation: CASSLGTESYEQYF. The variable domain in full, with the rest retrieved from reference TRBV13 and TRBJ2-7, is AAGVIQSPRHLIKEKRETATLKCYPIPRHDTVYWYQQGPGQDPQFLISFYEKMQSDKGSIPDRFSAQQFSDYHSELNMSSLELGDSALYFCASSLGTESYEQYFGPGTRLTVT.

The chain has TRBV27 and TRBJ1-2; D is undetermined. The CDR3 length is 13 residues. The V end lost 5 bases, the J end lost 6 bases, and 13 bases lay between the germline ends. The germline CDR1 and CDR2 sequences are MNHEY and SMNVEV (reference sequence). The CDR3, as DNA: TGTGCCAGCAGTGATGGTGCACTTAATGGCTACACCTTC. It specifies CASSDGALNGYTF.

The V and J genes are TRBV4-1 and TRBJ2-2; the D is unclear. The germline CDR1 and CDR2 sequences are MGHRA and YSYEKL. The CDR3 length is 15 residues. Trimming shortened V by 4 bases and J by 6 bases, and 15 bases separated the two germline ends. CDR3 protein: CASSLLTPGPGELFF. Here the CDR3 DNA reads TGCGCCAGCAGCCTCCTGACTCCGGGCCCCGGGGAGCTGTTTTTT.

This rearrangement joins TRBV6-1 to TRBJ1-1; D gene unclear. The CDR3 extends over 13 amino acids. Germline CDR1 is MNHNS and CDR2 is SASEGT. V lost 0 bases and J 1 base, leaving 3 bases between the germline ends. The CDR3 here is CASSEAGNTEAFF. CDR3 in DNA: TGTGCCAGCAGTGAAGCAGGGAACACTGAAGCTTTCTTT.

The chain joins TRBV6-1 to TRBJ2-1, with TRBD2 matching over 9 bases. Trimming cost V 7 bases and J 3 bases; bases outside gene matches: 4. CDR3 length: 14 amino acids. The germline V gene encodes CDR1 MNHNS and CDR2 SASEGT. The CDR3 DNA sequence: TGTGCCAGCACCCTTAGCGGGGGCTACAATGAGCAGTTCTTC. Amino acid sequence: CASTLSGGYNEQFF.

V is TRBV10-3 and J is TRBJ2-2, with D hard to call. Trimming removed 5 bases at V and 1 base at J, with 5 bases between. This CDR3 spans 13 amino acids. Per the germline V gene, CDR1 is ENHRY and CDR2 is SYGVKD. The CDR3 coding sequence is TGTGCCATCAGTAAAGAGAACACCGGGGAGCTGTTTTTT. Translating it yields CAISKENTGELFF.

Worth noting for this clone: The same CDR3 is also encoded by other DNA sequences in this sample. The chain is built from TRBV5-4 and TRBJ2-2, with 8 bases identical to TRBD2. There are 16 residues in the CDR3. The junction had 3 bases not matched to a gene; V was cut back by 0 bases and J by 2 bases. Germline V CDR1 and CDR2: SGHNT, YYREEE (reference sequence). DNA of the CDR3: TGTGCCAGCAGCTTGGGGCTAGCGGGCAACACCGGGGAGCTGTTTTTT. Its translation: CASSLGLAGNTGELFF.

This chain links TRBV7-6 with TRBJ1-3; D remains ambiguous. CDR3 size: 14 residues. Germline values: CDR1 SGHVS, CDR2 FNYEAQ. V dropped 1 base and J dropped 4 bases, with 8 bases sitting between them. CDR3: CASSLEGLGNTIYF. The CDR3 DNA sequence: TGTGCCAGCAGCTTAGAAGGTTTAGGAAACACCATATATTTT.

The gene calls are TRBV27 and TRBJ2-7; D is perhaps TRBD1 (6 bases). In germline, CDR1 is MNHEY, CDR2 SMNVEV (reference sequence). This CDR3 is built from 14 residues. Between the trimmed V and J ends, which lost 6 bases and 4 bases, there was a span of 16 bases. CDR3 DNA: TGTGCCAGCAGGCCATGGGGGCCTGGGTACGAGCAGTACTTC. It is translated as CASRPWGPGYEQYF.

The chain uses TRBV9 and TRBJ2-7; a weak D match, TRBD2 (6 bases). Germline values: CDR1 SGDLS, CDR2 YYNGEE. With 0 bases removed from V and 2 bases from J, the gap between germline ends came to 9 bases. This CDR3 spans 14 amino acids. CDR3 region: CASSVAPGAYEQYF. CDR3 coding DNA: TGTGCCAGCAGCGTAGCTCCGGGGGCCTACGAGCAGTACTTC.

The chain combines TRBV5-1 with TRBJ1-1; a weak D match, TRBD1 (6 bases). This CDR3 region has 17 residues. V was shortened by 5 bases and J by 5 bases, with 25 bases between the two germline ends. Per the germline V gene, CDR1 is SGHRS and CDR2 is YFSETQ. CDR3 bases: TGCGCCAGCAGACCCACCCCCCGTGGACAGATCGGAACTGAAGCTTTCTTT. It specifies CASRPTPRGQIGTEAFF.

This clone was seen just once. J is TRBJ2-7 and V is TRBV6-5; no reliable D call. The V end lost 4 bases, the J end lost 5 bases, and 12 bases lay between the germline ends. Germline assignment: CDR1 MNHEY and CDR2 SVGAGI. This CDR3 region has 13 residues. The DNA of the CDR3 is TGTGCCAGCAGTTTGGTGGGCCAGGACGAGCAGTACTTC. Its translation is CASSLVGQDEQYF.

The V and J genes are TRBV29-1 and TRBJ2-3; perhaps D is TRBD1 or TRBD2 (6 bases each). The CDR3 length is 14 residues. Trimming shortened V by 7 bases and J by 6 bases, and 20 bases separated the two germline ends. CDR1 SQVTM and CDR2 ANQGSEA come from the germline V gene. Written as DNA, the CDR3 is TGCAGCGAGGTTTCTGGGGGGCACGCGGATACGCAGTATTTT. As protein: CSEVSGGHADTQYF.

This clone occurred once. The chain uses TRBV29-1 and TRBJ2-7; TRBD2 matches 11 bases. Germline V gene sequence: CDR1 SQVTM, CDR2 ANQGSEA. Trimming removed 6 bases from V and 3 bases from J; junction bases left unmatched: 7. The CDR3 sequence is 14 residues long. The CDR3 bases are TGCAGCGTACGACTAGCGGGGACCCTCTACGAGCAGTACTTC. It is translated as CSVRLAGTLYEQYF.

Worth noting for this clone: This specimen includes other DNA sequences encoding the same CDR3. The rearrangement links TRBV2 to TRBJ2-3, with D hard to call. This CDR3 spans 9 amino acids. Germline V gene sequence: CDR1 SNHLY, CDR2 FYNNEI. Trimming pared 7 bases from V and 4 bases from J, leaving 0 bases between. CDR3 amino acids: CASTDTQYF. CDR3 coding DNA: TGTGCCAGCACAGATACGCAGTATTTT.

V is TRBV27 and J is TRBJ2-1; TRBD1 is a possible D gene (5 bases). V was clipped by 9 bases and J by 1 base, with 28 bases between them. CDR3 size: 19 residues. Germline CDR1 and CDR2: MNHEY and SMNVEV (reference sequence). The CDR3 loop is CARNLEVRDYERSYNEQFF. The CDR3 region has the DNA TGTGCCAGAAACCTAGAGGTCAGGGATTACGAGAGGTCCTACAATGAGCAGTTCTTC.

In this sample, this clone turned up once. The chain has TRBV10-1 and TRBJ2-5; D is undetermined. The ends were cut back, 10 bases at V and 4 bases at J, with 19 bases in the middle. The CDR3 sequence is 14 residues long. Looked up from germline, CDR1 is WNHNN and CDR2 is SYGVQD (reference sequence). The CDR3 loop is CANLEPASGETQYF. CDR3 nucleotide sequence: TGCGCCAACCTCGAACCCGCTAGTGGAGAGACCCAGTACTTC.

The rearrangement uses TRBV7-9 and TRBJ2-7; TRBD1 aligns across 9 bases. The CDR3 is made up of 16 amino acids. V lost 5 bases to trimming and J lost 3 bases; unmatched junction nucleotides: 11. The V gene's germline CDR1 is SEHNR and CDR2 FQNEAQ (reference sequence). The CDR3 DNA is TGTGCCAGCAGCCCTCCGCCCGGGACAGGGATCTACGAGCAGTACTTC. It yields the protein CASSPPPGTGIYEQYF.

This clone was detected only a few times. The gene calls are TRBV2 and TRBJ2-6; D call uncertain. The length of the CDR3 is 11 residues. Germline values: CDR1 SNHLY, CDR2 FYNNEI. Trimming shortened V by 6 bases and J by 10 bases, and 7 bases separated the two germline ends. The CDR3 spells CASRRSNVLTF. The CDR3 bases are TGTGCCAGCAGGAGGTCAAACGTCCTGACTTTC.

The chain combines TRBV29-1 with TRBJ2-5; perhaps TRBD2 as D (5 bases). The CDR3 has 15 residues. The V and J ends lost 4 bases and 4 bases respectively, with 19 bases between them. Looked up from germline, CDR1 is SQVTM and CDR2 is ANQGSEA. The CDR3 here is CSVALGLRTGETQYF. The CDR3 DNA sequence: TGCAGCGTTGCCCTCGGACTCCGGACGGGAGAGACCCAGTACTTC. Filled out from reference TRBV29-1 and TRBJ2-5, the complete variable domain reads SAVISQKPSRDICQRGTSLTIQCQVDSQVTMMFWYRQQPGQSLTLIATANQGSEATYESGFVIDKFPISRPNLTFSTLTVSNMSPEDSSIYLCSVALGLRTGETQYFGPGTRLLVL.

The chain uses TRBV7-8 and TRBJ2-7; TRBD1 matches 9 bases. The ends lost 5 bases at V and 2 bases at J; junction bases unmatched: 4. The CDR3 length is 14 residues. The germline CDR1 and CDR2 sequences are SGHVS and FQNEAQ. CDR3 in DNA: TGTGCCAGCAGCACTGACAGGGGGACCTACGAGCAGTACTTC. It translates to CASSTDRGTYEQYF.

V is TRBV4-1 and J is TRBJ1-1; perhaps TRBD1 as D (5 bases). Between the trimmed V and J ends, which lost 4 bases and 1 base, there was a span of 13 bases. The CDR3 totals 15 residues. The germline V gene has CDR1 MGHRA and CDR2 YSYEKL. CDR3 coding DNA: TGCGCCAGCAGCCGAGGCAGTGACAGGAACACTGAAGCTTTCTTT. Protein sequence: CASSRGSDRNTEAFF.

In regard to this clone: Other DNA sequences in this sample translate to the same CDR3. The chain couples TRBV29-1 to TRBJ2-7; 9 bases align to TRBD1. J was trimmed by 6 bases and V by 3 bases; bases with no gene match: 3. Germline V gene lookup returns CDR1 SQVTM and CDR2 ANQGSEA. The CDR3 covers 12 residues. The CDR3 spells CSVEGQGVEQYF. The CDR3 nucleotides are TGCAGCGTTGAGGGACAGGGAGTCGAGCAGTACTTC.

V is TRBV5-1 and J is TRBJ2-1, with 10 bases lining up with TRBD1. This CDR3 spans 14 amino acids. The V gene end was trimmed by 8 bases and the J gene end by 1 base; junction bases not matched to a gene: 3. Germline assignment: CDR1 SGHRS and CDR2 YFSETQ. The CDR3 nucleotides read TGCGCCAGTCAGGGACAGGGGTCCTACAATGAGCAGTTCTTC. Its protein is CASQGQGSYNEQFF.

The chain links TRBV27 to TRBJ2-2; 8 positions agree with TRBD1. V shed 4 bases, J shed 5 bases, and the junction held 3 bases outside the gene matches. CDR1 is MNHEY, CDR2 SMNVEV, per germline (reference sequence). The CDR3 is made up of 14 amino acids. The CDR3 bases are TGTGCCAGCAGTTGGGACAGGAATACCGGGGAGCTGTTTTTT. Its translation is CASSWDRNTGELFF.